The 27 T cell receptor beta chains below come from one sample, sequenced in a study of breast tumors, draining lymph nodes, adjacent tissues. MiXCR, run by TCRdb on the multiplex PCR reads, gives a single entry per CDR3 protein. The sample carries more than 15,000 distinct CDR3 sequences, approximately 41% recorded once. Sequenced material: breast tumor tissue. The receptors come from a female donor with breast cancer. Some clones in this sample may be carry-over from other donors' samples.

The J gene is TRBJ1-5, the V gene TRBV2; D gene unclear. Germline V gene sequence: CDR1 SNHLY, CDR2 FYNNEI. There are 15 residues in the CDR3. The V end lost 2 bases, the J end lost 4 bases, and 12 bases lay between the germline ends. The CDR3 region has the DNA TGTGCCAGCAGTGAAAAGTCGGGGTTAAATCAGCCCCAGCATTTT. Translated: CASSEKSGLNQPQHF.

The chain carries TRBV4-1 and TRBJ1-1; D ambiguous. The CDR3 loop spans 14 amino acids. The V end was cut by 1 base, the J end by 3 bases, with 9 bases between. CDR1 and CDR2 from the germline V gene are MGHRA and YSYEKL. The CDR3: CASSQANSYTEAFF. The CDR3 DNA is TGCGCCAGCAGCCAAGCGAACAGCTACACTGAAGCTTTCTTT.

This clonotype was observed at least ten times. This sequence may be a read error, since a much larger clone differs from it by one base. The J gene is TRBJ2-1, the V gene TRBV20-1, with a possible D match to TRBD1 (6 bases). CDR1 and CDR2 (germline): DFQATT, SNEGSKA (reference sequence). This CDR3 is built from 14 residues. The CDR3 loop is CSARDHRAYTEQFF. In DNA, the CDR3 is TGCAGTGCTAGAGATCACAGGGCATACACTGAGCAGTTCTTC.

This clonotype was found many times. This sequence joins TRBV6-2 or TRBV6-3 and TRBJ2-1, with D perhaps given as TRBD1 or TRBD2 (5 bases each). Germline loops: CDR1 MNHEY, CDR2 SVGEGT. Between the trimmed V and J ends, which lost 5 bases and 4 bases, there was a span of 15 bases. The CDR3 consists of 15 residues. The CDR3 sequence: CASSLGTGPYNEQFF. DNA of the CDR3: TGTGCCAGCAGTCTCGGGACGGGACCATACAATGAGCAGTTCTTC.

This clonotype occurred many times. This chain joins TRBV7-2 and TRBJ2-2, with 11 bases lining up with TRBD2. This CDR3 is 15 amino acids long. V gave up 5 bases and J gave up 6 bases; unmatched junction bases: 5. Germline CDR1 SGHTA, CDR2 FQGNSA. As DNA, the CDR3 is TGTGCCAGCAGCGCTAGCGGGAGGCCGCCCGGGGAGCTGTTTTTT. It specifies CASSASGRPPGELFF.

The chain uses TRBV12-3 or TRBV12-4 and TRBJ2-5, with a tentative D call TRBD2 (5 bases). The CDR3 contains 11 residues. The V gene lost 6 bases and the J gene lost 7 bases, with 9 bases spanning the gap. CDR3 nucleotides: TGTGCCAGCAGCCAAACTAGGACCCAGTACTTC. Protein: CASSQTRTQYF.

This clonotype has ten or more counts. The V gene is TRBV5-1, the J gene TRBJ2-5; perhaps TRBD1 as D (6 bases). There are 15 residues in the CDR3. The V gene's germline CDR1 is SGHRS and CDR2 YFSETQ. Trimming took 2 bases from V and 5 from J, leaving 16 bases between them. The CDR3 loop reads CASSLDQTGHETQYF. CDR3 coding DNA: TGCGCCAGCAGCTTAGATCAGACGGGACACGAGACCCAGTACTTC.

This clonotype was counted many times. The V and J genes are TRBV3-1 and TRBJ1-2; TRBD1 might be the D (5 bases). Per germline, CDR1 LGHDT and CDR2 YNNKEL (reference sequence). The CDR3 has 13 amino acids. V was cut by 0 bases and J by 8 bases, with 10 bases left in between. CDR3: CASSQDWGMGYTF. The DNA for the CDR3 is TGTGCCAGCAGCCAAGATTGGGGCATGGGCTACACCTTC.

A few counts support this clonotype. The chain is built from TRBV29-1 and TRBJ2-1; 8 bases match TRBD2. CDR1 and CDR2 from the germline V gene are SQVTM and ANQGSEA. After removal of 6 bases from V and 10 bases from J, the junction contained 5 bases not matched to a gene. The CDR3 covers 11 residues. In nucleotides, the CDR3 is TGCAGCGTAGGTCCGGGAGGGGAGCAGTTCTTC. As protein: CSVGPGGEQFF.

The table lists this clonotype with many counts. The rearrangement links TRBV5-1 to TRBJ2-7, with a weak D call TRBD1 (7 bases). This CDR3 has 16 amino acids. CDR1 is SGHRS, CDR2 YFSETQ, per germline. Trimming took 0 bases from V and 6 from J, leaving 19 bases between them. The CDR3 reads CASSLGLRDSGREQYF. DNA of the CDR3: TGCGCCAGCAGCTTGGGGCTTAGGGACAGCGGGCGCGAGCAGTACTTC.

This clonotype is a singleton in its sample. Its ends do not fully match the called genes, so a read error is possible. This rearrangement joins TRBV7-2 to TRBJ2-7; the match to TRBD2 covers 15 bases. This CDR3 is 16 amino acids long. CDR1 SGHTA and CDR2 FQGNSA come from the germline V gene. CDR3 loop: CASSPGTSGRRYEQYF. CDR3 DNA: TGCGCCAGCAGCCCGGGGACTAGCGGGAGGAGGTACGAGCAGTACTTC.

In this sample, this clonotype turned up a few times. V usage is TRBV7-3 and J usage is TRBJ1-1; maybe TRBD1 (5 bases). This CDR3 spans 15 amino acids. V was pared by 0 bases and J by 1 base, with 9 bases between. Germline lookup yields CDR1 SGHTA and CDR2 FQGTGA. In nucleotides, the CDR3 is TGTGCCAGCAGCTTAACACGGGGACCGAACACTGAAGCTTTCTTT. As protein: CASSLTRGPNTEAFF.

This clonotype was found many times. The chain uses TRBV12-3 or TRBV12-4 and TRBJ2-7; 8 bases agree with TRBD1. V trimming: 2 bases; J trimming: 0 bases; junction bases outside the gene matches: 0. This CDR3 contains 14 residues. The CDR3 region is CASSLQGASYEQYF. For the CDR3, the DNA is TGTGCCAGCAGTTTACAGGGGGCCTCCTACGAGCAGTACTTC.

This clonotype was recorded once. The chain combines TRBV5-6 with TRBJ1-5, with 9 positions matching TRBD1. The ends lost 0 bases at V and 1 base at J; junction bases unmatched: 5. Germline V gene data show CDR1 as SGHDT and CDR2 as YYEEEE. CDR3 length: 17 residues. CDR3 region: CASSLAEGQGSNQPQHF. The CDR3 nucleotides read TGTGCCAGCAGCTTGGCCGAGGGACAGGGAAGCAATCAGCCCCAGCATTTT.

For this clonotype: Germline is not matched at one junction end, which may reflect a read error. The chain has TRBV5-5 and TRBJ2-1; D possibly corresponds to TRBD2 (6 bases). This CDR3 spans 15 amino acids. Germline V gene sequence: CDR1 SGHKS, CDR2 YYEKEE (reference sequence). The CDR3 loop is CATSWDLGDSPEQFF. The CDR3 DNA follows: TGTGCCACCAGCTGGGACTTAGGGGACTCTCCCGAGCAGTTCTTC. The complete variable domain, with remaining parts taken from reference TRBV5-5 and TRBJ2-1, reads DAGVTQSPTHLIKTRGQQVTLRCSPISGHKSVSWYQQVLGQGPQFIFQYYEKEERGRGNFPDRFSARQFPNYSSELNVNALLLGDSALYLCATSWDLGDSPEQFFGPGTRLTVL.

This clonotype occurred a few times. The DNA for the CDR3 is TGTGCCAGCAGCTGTCCGGGGACTAGCGGGGGTCTCCCGCAGTATTTT. This encodes CASSCPGTSGGLPQYF. The chain has TRBV7-3 and TRBJ2-3; TRBD2 matches 14 bases. CDR3 size: 16 residues. CDR1 and CDR2 from the germline V gene are SGHTA and FQGTGA. The J segment lost 10 bases and the V segment lost 4 bases, leaving 10 bases of the junction unmatched. Based on the CDR3 plus reference TRBV7-3 and TRBJ2-3, the full variable domain is GAGVSQTPSNKVTEKGKYVELRCDPISGHTALYWYRQSLGQGPEFLIYFQGTGAADDSGLPNDRFFAVRPEGSVSTLKIQRTERGDSAVYLCASSCPGTSGGLPQYFGPGTRLTVL.

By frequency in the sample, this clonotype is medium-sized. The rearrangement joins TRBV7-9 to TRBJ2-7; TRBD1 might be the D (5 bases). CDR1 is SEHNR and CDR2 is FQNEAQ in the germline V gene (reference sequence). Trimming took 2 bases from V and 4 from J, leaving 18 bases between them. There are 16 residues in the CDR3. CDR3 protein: CASSLRGGMAGYEQYF. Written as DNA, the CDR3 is TGTGCCAGCAGCTTAAGGGGTGGGATGGCAGGGTACGAGCAGTACTTC.

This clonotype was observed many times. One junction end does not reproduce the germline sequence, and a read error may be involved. The CDR3 loop is CASSHSSGISNEKLFF. DNA of the CDR3: TGTGCCAGCAGTCACTCGTCGGGGATTTCAAATGAAAAACTGTTTTTT. J is TRBJ1-4 and V is TRBV6-5; no clear D. CDR3 length: 16 residues. Germline values: CDR1 MNHEY, CDR2 SVGAGI.

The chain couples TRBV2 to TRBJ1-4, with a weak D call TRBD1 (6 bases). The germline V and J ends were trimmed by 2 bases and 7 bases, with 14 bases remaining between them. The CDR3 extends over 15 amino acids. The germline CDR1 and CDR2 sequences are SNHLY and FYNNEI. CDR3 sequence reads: CASSEQGIAGEKLFF. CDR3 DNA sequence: TGTGCCAGCAGTGAACAGGGGATTGCCGGTGAAAAACTGTTTTTT.

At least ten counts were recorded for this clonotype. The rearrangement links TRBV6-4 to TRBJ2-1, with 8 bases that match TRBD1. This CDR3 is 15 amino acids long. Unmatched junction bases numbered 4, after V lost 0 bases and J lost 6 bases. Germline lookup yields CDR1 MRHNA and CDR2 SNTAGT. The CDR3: CASSDSRQGPNEQFF. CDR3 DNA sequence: TGTGCCAGCAGTGACTCGAGACAGGGGCCCAATGAGCAGTTCTTC.

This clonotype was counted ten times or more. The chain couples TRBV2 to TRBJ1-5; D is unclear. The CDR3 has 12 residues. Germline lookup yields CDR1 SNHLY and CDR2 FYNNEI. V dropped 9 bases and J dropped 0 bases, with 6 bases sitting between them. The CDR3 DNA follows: TGTGCCAGTCGATATAGCAATCAGCCCCAGCATTTT. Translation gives CASRYSNQPQHF. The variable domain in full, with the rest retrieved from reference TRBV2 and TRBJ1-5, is EPEVTQTPSHQVTQMGQEVILRCVPISNHLYFYWYRQILGQKVEFLVSFYNNEISEKSEIFDDQFSVERPDGSNFTLKIRSTKLEDSAMYFCASRYSNQPQHFGDGTRLSIL.

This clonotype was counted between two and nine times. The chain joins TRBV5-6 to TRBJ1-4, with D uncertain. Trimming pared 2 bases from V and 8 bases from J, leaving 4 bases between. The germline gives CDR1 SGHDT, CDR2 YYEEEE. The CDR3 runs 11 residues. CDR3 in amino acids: CASSFGEKLFF. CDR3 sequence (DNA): TGTGCCAGCAGCTTCGGCGAAAAACTGTTTTTT.

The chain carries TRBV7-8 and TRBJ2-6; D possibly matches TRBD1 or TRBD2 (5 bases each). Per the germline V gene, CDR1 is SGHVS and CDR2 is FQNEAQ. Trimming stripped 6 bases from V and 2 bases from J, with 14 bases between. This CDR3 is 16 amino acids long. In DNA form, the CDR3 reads TGTGCCAGCAGTTATCCCCGGGGCCCTGGGGCCAACGTCCTGACTTTC. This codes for CASSYPRGPGANVLTF.

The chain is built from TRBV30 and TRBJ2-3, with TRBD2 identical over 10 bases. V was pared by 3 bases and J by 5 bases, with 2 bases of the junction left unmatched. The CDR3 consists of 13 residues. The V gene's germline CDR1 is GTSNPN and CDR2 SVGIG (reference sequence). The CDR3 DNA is TGTGCCTGGAGCCCTAGCGGGGGAGATACGCAGTATTTT. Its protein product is CAWSPSGGDTQYF.

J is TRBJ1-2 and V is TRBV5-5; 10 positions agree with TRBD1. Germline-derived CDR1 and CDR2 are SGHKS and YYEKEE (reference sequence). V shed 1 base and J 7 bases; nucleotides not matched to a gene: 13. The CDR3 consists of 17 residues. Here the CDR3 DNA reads TGTGCCAGCAGCTTGTTGCCCCGGGACAGGGGCGAAATTGGCTACACCTTC. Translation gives CASSLLPRDRGEIGYTF.

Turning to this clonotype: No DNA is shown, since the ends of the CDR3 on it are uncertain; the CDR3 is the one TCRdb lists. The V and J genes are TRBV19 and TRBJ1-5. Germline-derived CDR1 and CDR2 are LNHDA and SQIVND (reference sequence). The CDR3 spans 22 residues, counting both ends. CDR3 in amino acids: CASSRPSRGYTFGSGTSQPQHF.

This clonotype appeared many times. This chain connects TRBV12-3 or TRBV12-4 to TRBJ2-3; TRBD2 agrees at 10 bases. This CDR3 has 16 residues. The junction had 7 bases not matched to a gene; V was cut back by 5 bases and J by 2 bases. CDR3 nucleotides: TGTGCCAGCAGTCCCCAGCTAGCGGGAGTCACAGATACGCAGTATTTT. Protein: CASSPQLAGVTDTQYF.